In its sample, the clone carrying this T cell receptor (beta chain) was seen many times. There are 14 residues in the CDR3. With 6 bases removed from V and 8 bases from J, the gap between germline ends came to 16 bases. CDR1 is MNHEY and CDR2 is SVGEGT in the germline V gene. TCRdb redid the calling of the reads with MiXCR, one entry per CDR3 protein. Of around 120,000 distinct CDR3 sequences listed, approximately 9.2% are singletons. This sample is drawn from a study of T cell repertoires in cytomegalovirus infection. Material: PBMCs. The rearrangement joins TRBV6-2 or TRBV6-3 to TRBJ2-2; no clear D. This clonotype was sampled from a human donor in good health (CMV status not recorded). Some clones in this sample may be carry-over from other donors' samples. Written as DNA, the CDR3 is TGTGCCAGCAGCAGTGGACCTCCAACGGGGGAGCTGTTTTTT. Translated, it gives CASSSGPPTGELFF.